The present entry profiles one T cell receptor (beta chain) with its context. Its specificity is unknown. The data stem from a study of T cell repertoires in ileal Crohn's disease. For the study at large: Median disease duration was approximately 8 years; 30% to 35% smoked at surgery. All patients had surgery for stricturing (approximately 60%) or penetrating (roughly 39%) disease. Study-level findings and limits: Clonal expansions were more frequent in active smokers than non-smokers at surgery. Mucosal expansions were suggested to be mainly CD8 T cells.

CDR1 is SNHLY and CDR2 is FYNNEI in the germline V gene. The CDR3 is 14 amino acids. V lost 8 bases to trimming and J lost 5 bases, with 18 bases between them. Assay: immunoSEQ multiplex PCR; the TCRdb copy retains only in-frame clones and omits some. This repertoire shows about 9,600 clones, more than 65% found once; its top ten account for over 25%. The J gene is TRBJ2-5, the V gene TRBV2, with D perhaps matching TRBD2 (6 bases). Sequences were obtained from ileal tissue. The sequence derives from an adult with Crohn's disease. The CDR3 region has the DNA TGTGCCAGCGGGTGGAGCGGCCGGGGGGAGACCCAGTACTTC. Its translation is CASGWSGRGETQYF.